This TCR beta chain stems from a study of shared clonotypes between healthy human individuals. CD8 cells regarded as naive lacked CD45RO, were positively chosen for CCR7, and omitted terminally differentiated effector memory CD45RA+ cells. Produced via immunoSEQ multiplex PCR; TCRdb's table is partial and in-frame only. The sample has roughly 2,000,000 clones; 85% to 95% are singletons. CDR1 and CDR2 (germline): GTSNPN, SVGIG (reference sequence). V shed 1 base, J shed 3 bases, and the junction held 1 base outside the gene matches. The CDR3 spans 15 residues. This rearrangement joins TRBV30 to TRBJ2-3; TRBD2 matches 13 bases. The material sequenced was naive CD8+ T cells from PBMCs. This TCR was recovered from a man aged 18 to 29 in good health. Some clones in this sample may be carry-over from other donors' samples. DNA for the CDR3: TGTGCCTGGAGTGGACTAGCGGGAGGAACAGATACGCAGTATTTT. This sequence encodes CAWSGLAGGTDTQYF.